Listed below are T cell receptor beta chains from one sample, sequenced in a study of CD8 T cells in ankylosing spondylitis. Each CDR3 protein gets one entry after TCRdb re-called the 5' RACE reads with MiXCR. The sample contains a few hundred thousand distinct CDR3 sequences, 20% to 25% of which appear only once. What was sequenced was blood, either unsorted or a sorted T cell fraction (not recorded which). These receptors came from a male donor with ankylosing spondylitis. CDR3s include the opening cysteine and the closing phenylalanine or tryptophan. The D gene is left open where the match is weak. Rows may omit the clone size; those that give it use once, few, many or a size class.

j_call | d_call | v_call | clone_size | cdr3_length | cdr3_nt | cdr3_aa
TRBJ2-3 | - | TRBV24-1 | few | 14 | TGTGCCACCAGTGAAGACAGAGGTACAGATACGCAGTATTTT | CATSEDRGTDTQYF
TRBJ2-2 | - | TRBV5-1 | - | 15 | TGCGCCAGCAGCTTGCCCAGCATGGACACCGGGGAGCTGTTTTTT | CASSLPSMDTGELFF
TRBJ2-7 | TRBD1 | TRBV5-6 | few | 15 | TGTGCCAGCAGGAAAACAGGGGGCTCTTTGTACGAGCAGTACTTC | CASRKTGGSLYEQYF
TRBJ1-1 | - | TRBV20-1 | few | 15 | TGCAGTGCCCGGGACGGACCTTTAGCGAGCACTGAAGCTTTCTTT | CSARDGPLASTEAFF
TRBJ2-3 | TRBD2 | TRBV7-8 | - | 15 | TGTGCCAGCAGCCCCACTAGCGGGGACACAGATACGCAGTATTTT | CASSPTSGDTDTQYF
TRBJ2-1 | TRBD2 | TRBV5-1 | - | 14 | TGCGCCAGCAGCCTTAGCGGGATTTCCAATGAGCAGTTCTTC | CASSLSGISNEQFF
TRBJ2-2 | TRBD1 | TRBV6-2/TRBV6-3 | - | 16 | TGTGCCAGCAGCAAACCCCGGGACAGGAACACCGGGGAGCTGTTTTTT | CASSKPRDRNTGELFF
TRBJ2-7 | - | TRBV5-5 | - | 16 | TGTGCCAGCAGCCTGTCCGAGCTCGACGAATCCTACGAGCAGTACTTC | CASSLSELDESYEQYF
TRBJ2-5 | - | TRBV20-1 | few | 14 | TGCAGTGCTAGGAGGGAGTCAAGGGGGGAGACCCAGTACTTC | CSARRESRGETQYF
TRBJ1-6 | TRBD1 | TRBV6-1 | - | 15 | TGTGCCAGCAGCTGGGACAGGGGGAACAATTCACCCCTCCACTTT | CASSWDRGNNSPLHF
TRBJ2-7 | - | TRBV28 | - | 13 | TGTGCCAGCACCCTTCCGGGCCACTACGAGCAGTACTTC | CASTLPGHYEQYF
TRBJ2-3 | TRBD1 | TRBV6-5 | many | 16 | TGTGCCAGCAGTTACTCCGGGACAGAGAGCACAGATACGCAGTATTTT | CASSYSGTESTDTQYF
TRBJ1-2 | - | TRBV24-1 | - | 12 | TGTGCCACTAGCCAGGGGTACTATGGCTACACCTTC | CATSQGYYGYTF
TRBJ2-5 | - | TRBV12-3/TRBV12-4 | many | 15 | TGTGCCAGCAGTCCCCTGACAGGAACCAAAGAGACCCAGTACTTC | CASSPLTGTKETQYF
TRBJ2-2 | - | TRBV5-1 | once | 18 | TGCGCCAGCAGCTTGGGACCGGCGGGAAGGGCGAACACCGGGGAGCTGTTTTTT | CASSLGPAGRANTGELFF
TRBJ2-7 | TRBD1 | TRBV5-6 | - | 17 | TGTGCCAGCAGCTCTTACTTACCGGGACAGGGGGCAGGGGAGCAGTACTTC | CASSSYLPGQGAGEQYF
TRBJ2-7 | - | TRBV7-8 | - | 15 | TGTGCCAGCAGCCTTAGCGCCCACAGCTCCTACGAGCAGTACTTC | CASSLSAHSSYEQYF
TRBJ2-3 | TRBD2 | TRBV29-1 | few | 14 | TGCAGCGTTGATGGCGGGAGACCCACAGATACGCAGTATTTT | CSVDGGRPTDTQYF
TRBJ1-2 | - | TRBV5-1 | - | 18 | TGCGCCAGCAGCTCACAGGGTTGGCCCAAACCGCCACTCCCTGGCTACACCTTC | CASSSQGWPKPPLPGYTF
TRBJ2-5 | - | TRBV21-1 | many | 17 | TGTGCCAGCAGCTGGCAGGGTTCCGGGACAGGGGAAGAGACCCAGTACTTC | CASSWQGSGTGEETQYF
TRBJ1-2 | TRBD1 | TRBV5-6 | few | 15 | TGTGCCAGCAGCTTGCAGGGACAGGGTGCTTATGGCTACACCTTC | CASSLQGQGAYGYTF
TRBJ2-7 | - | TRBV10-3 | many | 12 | TGTGCCATCAGTGAGCCGGGTTACGAGCAGTACTTC | CAISEPGYEQYF
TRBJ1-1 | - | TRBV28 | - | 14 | TGTGCCAGCAACCAGGGAGGGGGGGAAACTGAAGCTTTCTTT | CASNQGGGETEAFF
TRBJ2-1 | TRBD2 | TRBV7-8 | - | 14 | TGTGCCAGTCAGACTAGCGGGACTAAGGGTGAGCAGTTCTTC | CASQTSGTKGEQFF
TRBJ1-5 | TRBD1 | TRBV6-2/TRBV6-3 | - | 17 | TGTGCCAGCAGGGGGGCTACAGGGGGCCGTAGCAATCAGCCCCAGCATTTT | CASRGATGGRSNQPQHF
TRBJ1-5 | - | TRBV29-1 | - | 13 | TGCAGCGCTCGGTGGGGGGAAGGACAGCCCCAGCATTTT | CSARWGEGQPQHF
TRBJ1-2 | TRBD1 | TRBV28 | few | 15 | TGTGCCAGCACTCTCCGGGACAGCCTTAACTATGGCTACACCTTC | CASTLRDSLNYGYTF
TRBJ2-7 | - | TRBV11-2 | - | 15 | TGTGCCAGCAGCGGCGAGGTCGGGGGCCCCTACGAGCAGTACTTC | CASSGEVGGPYEQYF
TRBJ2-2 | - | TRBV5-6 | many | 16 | TGTGCCAGCAGCCCAATGGGTAGTATGGTTCCCGGGGAGCTGTTTTTT | CASSPMGSMVPGELFF
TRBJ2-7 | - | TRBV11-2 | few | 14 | TGTGCCAGCAGCTTTATGGACAGCTCCTACGAGCAGTACTTC | CASSFMDSSYEQYF
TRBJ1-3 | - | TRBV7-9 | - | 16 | TGTGCCAGCAGCCCAACGGGGGGGCTCGCTGAAAACACCATATATTTT | CASSPTGGLAENTIYF
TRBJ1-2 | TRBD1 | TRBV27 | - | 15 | TGTGCCAGCAGTTTAGGCCCACAGGGGGCGCTTGGCTACACCTTC | CASSLGPQGALGYTF
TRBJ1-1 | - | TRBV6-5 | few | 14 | TGTGCCAGCAGTTACCCCGCAGGGAACACTGAAGCTTTCTTT | CASSYPAGNTEAFF
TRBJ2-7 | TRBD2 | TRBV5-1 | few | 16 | TGCGCCAGCAGCGCCCTCCTAGCGGGAACCCATTACGAGCAGTACTTC | CASSALLAGTHYEQYF
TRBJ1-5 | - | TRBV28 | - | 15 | TGTGCCAGCAGGTCACAGGGCTTCCCCCCCCTGGCCCAGCATTTT | CASRSQGFPPLAQHF
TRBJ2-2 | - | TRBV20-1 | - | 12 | TGCAGCGGGACTCCGAACACCGGGGAGCTGTTTTTT | CSGTPNTGELFF
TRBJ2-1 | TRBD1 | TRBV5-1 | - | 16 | TGCGCCAACAGCTTGGCCCCGGGACAGGGGTCCAATGAGCAGTTCTTC | CANSLAPGQGSNEQFF
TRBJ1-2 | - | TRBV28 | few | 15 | TGTGCCAGCAGTTTATCATCCGCAGGGCACTATGGCTACACCTTC | CASSLSSAGHYGYTF
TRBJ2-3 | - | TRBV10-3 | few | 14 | TGTGCCATCAGTGAGTCGGTCGGCACAGATACGCAGTATTTT | CAISESVGTDTQYF
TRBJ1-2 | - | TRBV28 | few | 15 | TGTGCCAGCAGTTTCCCTGCGGAGGGGCGCGGTGGCTACACCTTC | CASSFPAEGRGGYTF
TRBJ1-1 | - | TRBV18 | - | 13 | TGTGCCAGCTCCCCAAATAAGAACACTGAAGCTTTCTTT | CASSPNKNTEAFF
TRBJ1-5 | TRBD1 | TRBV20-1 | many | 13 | TGCAGTGCGCAGACAGGGAGCAATCAGCCCCAGCATTTT | CSAQTGSNQPQHF
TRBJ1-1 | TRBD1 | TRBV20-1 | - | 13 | TGCAGACTCAGGGGGCGCGGGGCTTTTGAAGCTTTCTTT | CRLRGRGAFEAFF
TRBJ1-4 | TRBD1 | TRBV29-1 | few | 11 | TGCAGCGTTCGCACAGGGGAGAAACTGTTTTTT | CSVRTGEKLFF
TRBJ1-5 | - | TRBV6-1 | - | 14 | TGTGCCAGCAGTGCTAGCGCAGGGCGCGAGCCCCAGCATTTT | CASSASAGREPQHF